The 23 T cell receptor beta chains reported below all come from one sample, sequenced in a study of cytomegalovirus exposure and HLA in healthy donors. Amplification used 60 Vbeta primers and 13 Jbeta primers. Sequenced by immunoSEQ multiplex PCR; TCRdb stores in-frame clones only, minus some. The sample has 150,000 to 200,000 clones; 55% to 80% are singletons. The sequenced sample was PBMCs. Source of these receptors: a woman aged 18-29 years in good health and CMV-seropositive.

In its sample, this clone was seen once. This chain's CDR3 is CASRDRANTEAFF. In DNA form, the CDR3 reads TGCGCCAGCAGGGACAGGGCTAACACTGAAGCTTTCTTT. The V and J genes are TRBV5-1 and TRBJ1-1; 8 bases line up with TRBD1. Germline assignment: CDR1 SGHRS and CDR2 YFSETQ. The CDR3 has 13 residues. Losses at the gene ends were 5 bases for V and 2 bases for J; bases not matched to a gene: 2.

The chain uses TRBV2 and TRBJ1-2; no definite D call. The germline V gene encodes CDR1 SNHLY and CDR2 FYNNEI. Trimming pared 1 base from V and 4 bases from J, leaving 25 bases between. This CDR3 is built from 19 residues. The CDR3 DNA sequence: TGTGCCAGCAGTGAAGAGCCAGCCACCAGCACAGCCACTTTCTATGGCTACACCTTC. Protein: CASSEEPATSTATFYGYTF.

This clone was observed a handful of times. This chain joins TRBV28 and TRBJ1-3; no definite D call. Germline values: CDR1 MDHEN, CDR2 SYDVKM. CDR3 length: 15 residues. With 1 base removed from V and 2 bases from J, the gap between germline ends came to 9 bases. The CDR3 nucleotides read TGTGCCAGCAGTTTATCATTTCAGGCTGGAAACACCATATATTTT. Translated, it gives CASSLSFQAGNTIYF.

This clone was seen only a few times. The CDR3 DNA is TGTGCCATCAGTGAGTCGAGGGCGCACACTGAAGCTTTCTTT. It translates to CAISESRAHTEAFF. This sequence joins TRBV10-3 and TRBJ1-1; D gene uncertain. The V and J ends lost 0 bases and 3 bases respectively, with 8 bases between them. In germline, CDR1 is ENHRY, CDR2 SYGVKD. The CDR3 loop spans 14 amino acids.

This chain uses TRBV5-4 with TRBJ1-2; D possibly corresponds to TRBD1 (5 bases). The germline CDR1 and CDR2 sequences are SGHNT and YYREEE (reference sequence). Trimming removed 4 bases from V and 3 bases from J, with 10 bases in between. This CDR3 comprises 13 residues. The DNA for the CDR3 is TGTGCCAGCAGCCAAGGGGCCTACTATGGCTACACCTTC. Its protein is CASSQGAYYGYTF.

This clone was observed once. The V and J genes are TRBV5-6 and TRBJ1-5; the D is unclear. The V gene's germline CDR1 is SGHDT and CDR2 YYEEEE. The CDR3 covers 15 residues. Trimming removed 0 bases from V and 8 bases from J, with 15 bases in between. The CDR3 loop is CASSLGPREVKPQHF. The CDR3 DNA sequence: TGTGCCAGCAGCTTGGGGCCGAGGGAAGTTAAGCCCCAGCATTTT.

The genes are TRBV5-1 and TRBJ1-4, with TRBD1 matching 7 bases. Germline trimming cut 4 bases from V and 2 bases from J; bases unmatched to any gene: 5. The V gene's germline CDR1 is SGHRS and CDR2 YFSETQ. The CDR3 sequence is 15 residues long. CDR3 coding DNA: TGCGCCAGCAGCCAACAGGGGTCGACTAATGAAAAACTGTTTTTT. This translates into CASSQQGSTNEKLFF.

CDR3 DNA sequence: TGCGCCAGCAGCCAAGCCGGGGACTACACTGAAGCTTTCTTT. This translates into CASSQAGDYTEAFF. This rearrangement joins TRBV4-1 to TRBJ1-1; D is possibly TRBD1 (5 bases). Germline CDR1 is MGHRA and CDR2 is YSYEKL. This CDR3 has 14 amino acids. Trimming left V 1 base short and J 3 bases short, with 9 bases between.

The chain carries TRBV7-2 and TRBJ2-4; no definite D call. The CDR3 is 14 residues long. Germline V gene lookup returns CDR1 SGHTA and CDR2 FQGNSA. V was pared by 1 base and J by 9 bases, with 13 bases between. CDR3 region: CASSLEPPRSIQYF. The CDR3 DNA follows: TGTGCCAGCAGCTTAGAACCCCCGAGGTCCATTCAGTACTTC.

The genes are TRBV6-5 and TRBJ2-7; 7 bases fit TRBD2. The ends lost 2 bases at V and 1 base at J; junction bases unmatched: 5. The CDR3 contains 15 residues. CDR1 MNHEY and CDR2 SVGAGI come from the germline V gene. The DNA for the CDR3 is TGTGCCAGCAGTTACACCCCCGGGGGGTCCTACGAGCAGTACTTC. Translating it yields CASSYTPGGSYEQYF.

The chain uses TRBV27 and TRBJ2-1; D remains unclear. V shed 2 bases and J shed 3 bases, with 11 bases lying between them. This CDR3 contains 15 residues. Per germline, CDR1 MNHEY and CDR2 SMNVEV (reference sequence). For the CDR3, the DNA is TGTGCCAGCAGTTTAGGGCCAATACTCTACAATGAGCAGTTCTTC. Translated, it gives CASSLGPILYNEQFF.

V is TRBV25-1 and J is TRBJ1-4; 7 bases agree with TRBD1. V lost 11 bases and J lost 8; bases outside the gene matches: 14. The germline V gene encodes CDR1 MGHDK and CDR2 SYGVNS. The CDR3 loop spans 14 amino acids. The CDR3 here is CACATGQMGEKLFF. CDR3 bases: TGTGCCTGCGCGACAGGGCAAATGGGGGAAAAACTGTTTTTT.

The CDR3 spells CASSKTGRNYGYTF. CDR3 DNA: TGTGCCAGCAGCAAAACAGGGCGCAACTATGGCTACACCTTC. The gene calls are TRBV28 and TRBJ1-2, with D possibly being TRBD1 (6 bases). The CDR3 totals 14 residues. CDR1 MDHEN and CDR2 SYDVKM come from the germline V gene. Between the trimmed V and J ends, which lost 6 bases and 2 bases, there was a span of 13 bases.

The V call is TRBV5-4, the J call TRBJ1-1; possible D gene TRBD1, 5 bases. The V gene lost 4 bases and the J gene lost 1 base, with 8 bases spanning the gap. The CDR3 covers 13 residues. Germline CDR1 and CDR2: SGHNT and YYREEE (reference sequence). The chain's CDR3 is CASSLDTNTEAFF. DNA of the CDR3: TGTGCCAGCAGCCTGGACACGAACACTGAAGCTTTCTTT.

V is TRBV19 and J is TRBJ2-7; maybe TRBD2 (5 bases). With 3 bases removed from V and 2 bases from J, the gap between germline ends came to 14 bases. The CDR3 spans 15 residues. The V gene's germline CDR1 is LNHDA and CDR2 SQIVND (reference sequence). This chain's CDR3 is CASSILGVGAYEQYF. In DNA, the CDR3 is TGTGCCAGTAGTATCCTCGGGGTTGGGGCCTACGAGCAGTACTTC.

This clone came up a few times. The J gene is TRBJ2-6, the V gene TRBV2; possibly TRBD2 for D (5 bases). Per the germline V gene, CDR1 is SNHLY and CDR2 is FYNNEI. Trimming cost V 7 bases and J 4 bases, with 8 bases left between them. CDR3 size: 13 residues. The CDR3 loop reads CASNPGGANVLTF. The CDR3 DNA is TGTGCCAGCAACCCGGGAGGGGCCAACGTCCTGACTTTC.

This clone was seen a single time. This chain joins TRBV27 and TRBJ1-2, with D perhaps matching TRBD1 (6 bases). From germline, CDR1 is MNHEY and CDR2 SMNVEV (reference sequence). V was cut by 4 bases and J by 1 base, with 13 bases left in between. This CDR3 region has 15 residues. CDR3 DNA sequence: TGTGCCAGCAGTTCCTACCGGGACATTAACTATGGCTACACCTTC. Encoded protein: CASSSYRDINYGYTF.

This clone was counted a few times. The chain joins TRBV5-1 to TRBJ2-5, with D perhaps TRBD1 (5 bases). The CDR3 has 11 amino acids. Trimming left V 6 bases short and J 5 bases short, with 8 bases between. Germline V gives CDR1 SGHRS, CDR2 YFSETQ. DNA of the CDR3: TGCGCCAGCAAACAGGAGGAGACCCAGTACTTC. Translating gives CASKQEETQYF.

The CDR3 is CAISAGRDRGSEQYF. DNA of the CDR3: TGTGCCATCAGTGCCGGGCGGGACAGGGGTTCCGAGCAGTACTTC. V gene TRBV10-3 combines with J gene TRBJ2-7; 10 nucleotides match TRBD1. CDR1 and CDR2 from the germline V gene are ENHRY and SYGVKD. Trimming took 4 bases from V and 6 from J; bases not matched to a gene: 9. This CDR3 has 15 amino acids.

A single count supports this clone. The V call is TRBV12-5, the J call TRBJ1-1, with D perhaps TRBD1 (6 bases). The V end lost 5 bases, the J end lost 3 bases, and 10 bases lay between the germline ends. The CDR3 consists of 13 residues. CDR1 and CDR2 (germline): LGHNT, FRNRAP. The CDR3 DNA is TGTGCTAGTGGTCCAACAGGGTACACTGAAGCTTTCTTT. Translation gives CASGPTGYTEAFF.

The chain is built from TRBV2 and TRBJ2-5; unclear D gene. The CDR3 is 15 amino acids. V lost 2 bases and J 5 bases, leaving 15 bases between the germline ends. Per the germline V gene, CDR1 is SNHLY and CDR2 is FYNNEI. The CDR3 sequence is CASSESEEEWETQYF. The CDR3 DNA reads TGTGCCAGCAGTGAAAGTGAAGAGGAGTGGGAGACCCAGTACTTC. Together with reference TRBV2 and TRBJ2-5, the CDR3 gives the full variable domain: EPEVTQTPSHQVTQMGQEVILRCVPISNHLYFYWYRQILGQKVEFLVSFYNNEISEKSEIFDDQFSVERPDGSNFTLKIRSTKLEDSAMYFCASSESEEEWETQYFGPGTRLLVL.

This sequence joins TRBV7-9 and TRBJ1-3, with TRBD1 matching over 9 bases. Trimming took 5 bases from V and 8 from J; bases not matched to a gene: 10. The CDR3 is 15 amino acids. Germline V lookup: CDR1 SEHNR, CDR2 FQNEAQ (reference sequence). CDR3 residues: CASSPGQGEADTIYF. The CDR3 nucleotides are TGTGCCAGCAGCCCGGGACAGGGAGAAGCTGACACCATATATTTT.

This clone was seen a single time. This chain links TRBV7-9 with TRBJ2-5; D is possibly TRBD2 (5 bases). Germline assignment: CDR1 SEHNR and CDR2 FQNEAQ (reference sequence). This CDR3 has 11 residues. V lost 4 bases, J lost 11 bases, and 11 bases lay in between. CDR3 region: CASSSGLQQYF. As DNA, the CDR3 is TGTGCCAGCAGCTCAGGACTGCAGCAGTACTTC.